Below are 26 T cell receptor beta chains sequenced from a single sample in a study of shared clonotypes between healthy human individuals. Only in-frame clones appear in the TCRdb table, and some are missing; sequencing was by immunoSEQ multiplex PCR. The sample holds fewer than 2.5 million clones, roughly 93% seen once. The sequenced material came from naive CD4+ T cells from PBMCs. Subset here: CD45RA+ positively selected. The receptors here all came from a young man in good health. Some clones in this sample may be carry-over from other donors' samples.

The chain carries TRBV5-3 and TRBJ2-7; TRBD2 agrees at 10 bases. TRBV5-3 is given ORF status, its function remaining uncertain. V lost 5 bases, J lost 0 bases, and 14 bases stayed unmatched. There are 18 residues in the CDR3. CDR3 in DNA: TGTGCCAGAAGTACCGTTGTAGCGGGAGGACGTTACTCCTACGAGCAGTACTTC. This translates into CARSTVVAGGRYSYEQYF.

This clone has a single count. CDR3 in DNA: TGTGCCAGCAGCGCAGGGGAAGGGGGCAGGGAGACCCAGTACTTC. Its translation is CASSAGEGGRETQYF. This chain joins TRBV28 and TRBJ2-5; TRBD1 agrees at 7 bases. CDR1 and CDR2 (germline): MDHEN, SYDVKM. V gave up 6 bases and J gave up 5 bases; unmatched junction bases: 12. The CDR3 has 15 amino acids.

The gene calls are TRBV5-1 and TRBJ1-4, with 7 bases lining up with TRBD1. The CDR3 sequence is 17 residues long. The germline CDR1 and CDR2 sequences are SGHRS and YFSETQ. The J segment lost 4 bases and the V segment lost 0 bases, leaving 9 bases of the junction unmatched. CDR3 sequence: CASSLVPGQNSNEKLFF. In DNA, the CDR3 is TGCGCCAGCAGCTTGGTCCCGGGACAGAATAGTAATGAAAAACTGTTTTTT.

This clone has a single count. The chain is built from TRBV6-5 and TRBJ2-1; 10 bases agree with TRBD2. Germline trimming cut 5 bases from V and 4 bases from J; bases unmatched to any gene: 2. The CDR3 covers 14 residues. CDR1 is MNHEY, CDR2 SVGAGI, per germline. The CDR3 spells CASSASGGYNEQFF. CDR3 nucleotide sequence: TGTGCCAGCAGTGCTAGCGGGGGTTACAATGAGCAGTTCTTC.

The chain links TRBV7-9 to TRBJ2-5, with D unclear. The CDR3 covers 12 residues. Germline CDR1 reads SEHNR; CDR2 reads FQNEAQ (reference sequence). V was shortened by 3 bases and J by 5 bases, with 7 bases between the two germline ends. CDR3 sequence: CASSLRTETQYF. The CDR3 region has the DNA TGTGCCAGCAGCTTGCGGACGGAGACCCAGTACTTC.

The rearrangement uses TRBV11-3 and TRBJ2-2, with D unresolved. The V gene's germline CDR1 is SGHNT and CDR2 YENEEA. CDR3 length: 13 amino acids. V gave up 5 bases and J gave up 0 bases, with 4 bases separating them. CDR3 sequence: CASSLANTGELFF. The CDR3 DNA sequence: TGTGCCAGCAGCCTAGCGAACACCGGGGAGCTGTTTTTT.

The rearrangement uses TRBV9 and TRBJ1-2; a weak D match, TRBD1 (6 bases). The CDR3 spans 15 residues. The germline V and J ends were trimmed by 0 bases and 8 bases, with 17 bases remaining between them. The germline CDR1 and CDR2 sequences are SGDLS and YYNGEE. The chain's CDR3 is CASSVGPIRGGGYTF. In nucleotides, the CDR3 is TGTGCCAGCAGCGTAGGACCTATCAGGGGCGGGGGCTACACCTTC.

The chain couples TRBV27 to TRBJ1-2, with D possibly TRBD1 on 5 matching bases. Germline CDR1 is MNHEY and CDR2 is SMNVEV (reference sequence). The CDR3 is 15 amino acids. With 3 bases removed from V and 0 bases from J, the gap between germline ends came to 11 bases. CDR3 coding DNA: TGTGCCAGCAGTTTGAGACAGACGGCTAACTATGGCTACACCTTC. Its protein product is CASSLRQTANYGYTF.

This chain uses TRBV28 with TRBJ1-1; TRBD1 agrees at 7 bases. After removal of 5 bases from V and 5 bases from J, the junction contained 5 bases not matched to a gene. The CDR3 runs 13 residues. In germline, CDR1 is MDHEN, CDR2 SYDVKM. The CDR3: CASSSTGVTEAFF. CDR3 sequence (DNA): TGTGCCAGCAGTAGCACAGGGGTTACTGAAGCTTTCTTT.

The chain links TRBV27 to TRBJ2-7; the D gene is possibly TRBD2 (5 bases). Germline V gene data show CDR1 as MNHEY and CDR2 as SMNVEV (reference sequence). The V end lost 10 bases, the J end lost 2 bases, and 15 bases lay between the germline ends. The CDR3 is 13 amino acids. CDR3: CATGLRRTYEQYF. CDR3 in DNA: TGTGCCACCGGACTTCGACGCACCTACGAGCAGTACTTC.

The chain couples TRBV11-2 to TRBJ2-7; no definite D call. From germline, CDR1 is SGHAT and CDR2 FQNNGV. This CDR3 has 15 residues. The V gene lost 6 bases and the J gene lost 0 bases, with 15 bases spanning the gap. CDR3 in amino acids: CASSFTQASSYEQYF. CDR3 nucleotides: TGTGCCAGCAGTTTTACCCAGGCCAGCTCCTACGAGCAGTACTTC.

With regard to this clone: The sample contains more than one DNA sequence encoding this CDR3. The chain links TRBV5-1 to TRBJ1-2; 8 positions match TRBD1. The CDR3 extends over 14 amino acids. Germline values: CDR1 SGHRS, CDR2 YFSETQ. The junction had 1 base not matched to a gene; V was cut back by 3 bases and J by 0 bases. The CDR3 DNA sequence: TGCGCCAGCAGCTCGGGACAGGCTAACTATGGCTACACCTTC. Its protein is CASSSGQANYGYTF.

In the case of this clone: This specimen includes other DNA sequences encoding the same CDR3. This chain uses TRBV2 with TRBJ1-2; no definite D call. V lost 3 bases and J lost 4, with 6 bases in between. Per the germline V gene, CDR1 is SNHLY and CDR2 is FYNNEI. CDR3 length: 12 residues. For the CDR3, the DNA is TGTGCCAGCAGTGAGGGAGGCTATGGCTACACCTTC. Its translation is CASSEGGYGYTF.

In the case of this clone: Other DNA variants within this sample encode the same CDR3. The V gene is TRBV6-5, the J gene TRBJ1-1; D ambiguous. V gave up 7 bases and J gave up 4 bases, with 7 bases separating them. This CDR3 has 11 amino acids. Per the germline V gene, CDR1 is MNHEY and CDR2 is SVGAGI. CDR3 bases: TGTGCCAGCACTAAGGGCACTGAAGCTTTCTTT. It translates to CASTKGTEAFF.

The chain joins TRBV7-9 to TRBJ1-5; TRBD1 aligns across 8 bases. V dropped 5 bases and J dropped 6; count of bases not matched to a gene: 6. Germline V gives CDR1 SEHNR, CDR2 FQNEAQ (reference sequence). This CDR3 region has 14 residues. CDR3 protein: CASSADRGGQPQHF. In DNA form, the CDR3 reads TGTGCCAGCAGCGCCGACAGGGGTGGTCAGCCCCAGCATTTT.

CDR3 sequence (DNA): TGTGCCAGCAGCTCCGCGGCAGCTACTAGCGGAGGGGGAGATACGCAGTATTTT. It codes for CASSSAAATSGGGDTQYF. The chain uses TRBV11-3 and TRBJ2-3; 8 bases fit TRBD2. The V and J ends lost 4 bases and 5 bases, in that order; junction bases with no gene match: 17. The CDR3 runs to 18 residues. Germline values: CDR1 SGHNT, CDR2 YENEEA. Full variable domain (remainder filled in from reference TRBV11-3 and TRBJ2-3): EAGVVQSPRYKIIEKKQPVAFWCNPISGHNTLYWYLQNLGQGPELLIRYENEEAVDDSQLPKDRFSAERLKGVDSTLKIQPAELGDSAVYLCASSSAAATSGGGDTQYFGPGTRLTVL.

The genes are TRBV19 and TRBJ1-1; 8 bases fit TRBD1. The CDR3 loop spans 16 amino acids. Germline V gene data show CDR1 as LNHDA and CDR2 as SQIVND (reference sequence). V lost 5 bases, J lost 0 bases, and 8 bases stayed unmatched. CDR3 in amino acids: CASSPRPRGLNTEAFF. DNA for the CDR3: TGTGCCAGTAGTCCGAGACCCAGGGGGCTGAACACTGAAGCTTTCTTT.

This chain uses TRBV25-1 with TRBJ1-2; a possible D gene is TRBD1 (5 bases). The V gene lost 2 bases and the J gene lost 6 bases, with 10 bases spanning the gap. Germline V gene sequence: CDR1 MGHDK, CDR2 SYGVNS. The CDR3 runs to 13 residues. The CDR3 is CASSERGKDGYTF. The CDR3, as DNA: TGTGCCAGCAGTGAACGGGGGAAAGATGGCTACACCTTC.

The chain is built from TRBV30 and TRBJ2-7; perhaps TRBD2 as D (6 bases). This CDR3 comprises 14 residues. From germline, CDR1 is GTSNPN and CDR2 SVGIG (reference sequence). The ends were cut back, 1 base at V and 4 bases at J, with 14 bases in the middle. This chain's CDR3 is CAWSAGSRGYEQYF. DNA for the CDR3: TGTGCCTGGAGTGCCGGGAGCAGAGGGTACGAGCAGTACTTC.

V is TRBV7-6 and J is TRBJ2-3; the D is unclear. Per the germline V gene, CDR1 is SGHVS and CDR2 is FNYEAQ. V lost 8 bases and J lost 2, with 14 bases in between. The CDR3 contains 14 residues. CDR3: CASQAALLTDTQYF. The CDR3 nucleotides are TGTGCCAGCCAAGCAGCGCTCCTCACAGATACGCAGTATTTT.

The DNA for the CDR3 is TGTGCCAGCAGTCCCGGGACAGGCGGCGGTTACACCTTC. Its translation: CASSPGTGGGYTF. This chain connects TRBV6-5 to TRBJ1-2, with TRBD1 matching over 8 bases. Trimming cost V 5 bases and J 11 bases; bases outside gene matches: 10. Germline-derived CDR1 and CDR2 are MNHEY and SVGAGI. This CDR3 region has 13 residues.

The chain combines TRBV6-5 with TRBJ2-7; TRBD1 or TRBD2 may be the D gene (6 bases each). This CDR3 spans 15 amino acids. V was cut by 6 bases and J by 0 bases, with 15 bases left in between. Germline V gene lookup returns CDR1 MNHEY and CDR2 SVGAGI. The CDR3 DNA reads TGTGCCAGCAGGAGGGGGGACCAAAACTCCTACGAGCAGTACTTC. Residues: CASRRGDQNSYEQYF.

The rearrangement joins TRBV9 to TRBJ2-1; TRBD2 is a possible D gene (5 bases). The CDR3 has 14 residues. Germline lookup yields CDR1 SGDLS and CDR2 YYNGEE. V lost 4 bases, J lost 5 bases, and 13 bases lay in between. CDR3 coding DNA: TGTGCCAGCAGCCCACAGTTAGCGAACAATGAGCAGTTCTTC. Amino acids: CASSPQLANNEQFF.

This clone was picked up one time. The rearrangement links TRBV6-5 to TRBJ2-7; TRBD2 might be the D (5 bases). CDR1 is MNHEY and CDR2 is SVGAGI in the germline V gene. The CDR3 extends over 14 amino acids. Trimming removed 4 bases from V and 0 bases from J, with 10 bases in between. The CDR3 bases are TGTGCCAGCAGTTTGGAGCGGCTCTCCTACGAGCAGTACTTC. Its protein product is CASSLERLSYEQYF.

This chain joins TRBV27 and TRBJ2-4; tentatively, D is TRBD1 (6 bases). The CDR3 spans 14 residues. From germline, CDR1 is MNHEY and CDR2 SMNVEV (reference sequence). Trimming cost V 5 bases and J 1 base, with 9 bases left between them. The CDR3 bases are TGTGCCAGCAGTCCCCAGGGGGCCAAAAACATTCAGTACTTC. This codes for CASSPQGAKNIQYF.

The rearrangement uses TRBV19 and TRBJ2-1, with 7 nucleotides matching TRBD2. This CDR3 spans 17 amino acids. The ends lost 5 bases at V and 6 bases at J; junction bases unmatched: 16. Germline V gene sequence: CDR1 LNHDA, CDR2 SQIVND (reference sequence). CDR3 sequence reads: CASSSHAGEYGVNEQFF. The CDR3 DNA follows: TGTGCCAGTAGTTCCCATGCGGGAGAGTATGGTGTCAATGAGCAGTTCTTC.